Shown below are 20 T cell receptor beta chains from a single sample sequenced in a study of radiation and T cells in renal cell carcinoma. Time point in this sample: baseline pretreatment blood. Indicated treatment: 15 Gy SBRT to primary tumor, nephrectomy 4 weeks later. Assay: immunoSEQ multiplex PCR; the TCRdb copy retains only in-frame clones and omits some. The sample includes 50,000 to 75,000 clones, approximately 80% seen only once; the top ten take 7.3%. The input for sequencing was blood, taken from a patient whose treatment included radiotherapy and nephrectomy. Receptors originate from a man aged 60-69 years with renal cell carcinoma.

The chain has TRBV7-9 and TRBJ1-5; D unclear. CDR3 length: 15 amino acids. V lost 5 bases and J lost 3, with 14 bases in between. The V gene's germline CDR1 is SEHNR and CDR2 FQNEAQ (reference sequence). Here the CDR3 reads CASSQSLEPNQPQHF. Here the CDR3 DNA reads TGTGCCAGCAGCCAAAGTTTGGAACCCAATCAGCCCCAGCATTTT.

The chain joins TRBV30 to TRBJ1-2; a weak D match, TRBD1 (5 bases). There are 11 residues in the CDR3. Trimming shortened V by 8 bases and J by 8 bases, and 15 bases separated the two germline ends. CDR1 and CDR2 (germline): GTSNPN, SVGIG (reference sequence). The CDR3 here is CARGTGLGYTF. In nucleotides, the CDR3 is TGTGCCAGGGGCACGGGACTCGGCTACACCTTC.

V is TRBV11-3 and J is TRBJ2-2, with 7 bases fitting TRBD1. V was pared by 1 base and J by 2 bases, with 16 bases of the junction left unmatched. The CDR3 sequence is 20 residues long. Germline V gives CDR1 SGHNT, CDR2 YENEEA. The CDR3 region has the DNA TGTGCCAGCAGCTTAGTTGGGACAGAAACCACTCCTTCAAACACCGGGGAGCTGTTTTTT. The encoded protein is CASSLVGTETTPSNTGELFF. The complete variable domain, with remaining parts taken from reference TRBV11-3 and TRBJ2-2, reads EAGVVQSPRYKIIEKKQPVAFWCNPISGHNTLYWYLQNLGQGPELLIRYENEEAVDDSQLPKDRFSAERLKGVDSTLKIQPAELGDSAVYLCASSLVGTETTPSNTGELFFGEGSRLTVL.

The J gene is TRBJ2-3, the V gene TRBV4-3, with TRBD2 identical over 10 bases. V shed 1 base and J 5 bases; nucleotides not matched to a gene: 6. Germline V CDR1 and CDR2: LGHNA, YSLEER. CDR3 size: 16 residues. CDR3 region: CASSQVSGGAGDTQYF. In DNA form, the CDR3 reads TGCGCCAGCAGCCAAGTCAGCGGGGGGGCCGGAGATACGCAGTATTTT.

J is TRBJ2-3 and V is TRBV10-3, with D possibly TRBD2 on 7 matching bases. The germline CDR1 and CDR2 sequences are ENHRY and SYGVKD. Trimming left V 0 bases short and J 0 bases short, with 10 bases between. The CDR3 is made up of 16 amino acids. The CDR3 nucleotides are TGTGCCATCAGTGAGTCGAGGGGGGGCAGCACAGATACGCAGTATTTT. The encoded protein is CAISESRGGSTDTQYF.

The sample holds a few counts of this clone. The V call is TRBV6-6, the J call TRBJ1-1; D is uncertain. Germline CDR1 reads MNHNY; CDR2 reads SVGAGI (reference sequence). CDR3 length: 12 residues. V was cut by 2 bases and J by 6 bases, with 7 bases left in between. The CDR3 region is CASSYGGAEAFF. The CDR3 DNA follows: TGTGCCAGCAGTTACGGTGGGGCTGAAGCTTTCTTT.

V and J are TRBV10-1 and TRBJ2-3; TRBD2 might be the D (6 bases). Germline V gene data show CDR1 as WNHNN and CDR2 as SYGVQD (reference sequence). Trimming cost V 2 bases and J 0 bases, with 9 bases left between them. The CDR3 extends over 15 amino acids. The CDR3 DNA follows: TGCGCCAGCAGTGAGAAGGCGGGGAGCACAGATACGCAGTATTTT. It specifies CASSEKAGSTDTQYF.

This chain connects TRBV9 to TRBJ1-2; D possibly corresponds to TRBD1 (5 bases). Trimming left V 4 bases short and J 5 bases short, with 24 bases between. The CDR3 covers 17 residues. Germline CDR1 SGDLS, CDR2 YYNGEE. CDR3 in amino acids: CASSPSRGRELGYGYTF. In nucleotides, the CDR3 is TGTGCCAGCAGCCCGAGCCGGGGCAGGGAATTAGGGTATGGCTACACCTTC.

This clone was detected a few times. For the CDR3, the DNA is TGTGCCAGCTCACCGGGGGATTCACCCCTCCACTTT. Its translation is CASSPGDSPLHF. The genes are TRBV18 and TRBJ1-6, with D possibly TRBD1 on 5 matching bases. The CDR3 covers 12 residues. The ends were cut back, 3 bases at V and 8 bases at J, with 5 bases in the middle. The germline CDR1 and CDR2 sequences are KGHSH and LQKENI. The full variable domain, with the rest looked up from reference TRBV18 and TRBJ1-6, is NAGVMQNPRHLVRRRGQEARLRCSPMKGHSHVYWYRQLPEEGLKFMVYLQKENIIDESGMPKERFSAEFPKEGPSILRIQQVVRGDSAAYFCASSPGDSPLHFGNGTRLTVT.

The rearrangement uses TRBV12-5 and TRBJ1-5; tentatively, D is TRBD1 (5 bases). Germline V gives CDR1 LGHNT, CDR2 FRNRAP. The CDR3 contains 18 residues. The V end lost 0 bases, the J end lost 7 bases, and 22 bases lay between the germline ends. The CDR3, as DNA: TGTGCTAGTGGTTTGGTAGCCCCTCTTTTCCAGGGACGACAGCCCCAGCATTTT. It encodes CASGLVAPLFQGRQPQHF.

The gene calls are TRBV18 and TRBJ1-3; 8 nucleotides line up with TRBD1. The CDR3 has 16 amino acids. Germline CDR1 is KGHSH and CDR2 is LQKENI. With 3 bases clipped from V and 4 bases from J, the junction kept 8 bases outside the gene matches. This CDR3 is CASSPSTGVGGNTIYF. CDR3 DNA: TGTGCCAGCTCACCCTCGACAGGGGTGGGAGGAAACACCATATATTTT.

J is TRBJ2-2 and V is TRBV27; possible D gene TRBD1, 6 bases. This CDR3 spans 15 amino acids. CDR1 is MNHEY and CDR2 is SMNVEV in the germline V gene (reference sequence). Trimming pared 3 bases from V and 6 bases from J, leaving 14 bases between. The CDR3 loop is CASSFSGAYPGELFF. CDR3 DNA sequence: TGTGCCAGCAGTTTTTCAGGGGCCTATCCCGGGGAGCTGTTTTTT.

The chain uses TRBV7-6 and TRBJ1-2; no clear D gene. V was cut by 5 bases and J by 3 bases, with 13 bases left in between. CDR1 SGHVS and CDR2 FNYEAQ come from the germline V gene. The CDR3 totals 14 residues. The CDR3 region is CASSTPGQDYGYTF. CDR3 bases: TGTGCCAGCAGCACCCCCGGCCAGGACTATGGCTACACCTTC.

The chain joins TRBV5-1 to TRBJ2-2; D may match TRBD1 or TRBD2 (5 bases each). V lost 4 bases, J lost 6 bases, and 16 bases lay in between. The CDR3 is 15 amino acids. Germline lookup yields CDR1 SGHRS and CDR2 YFSETQ. CDR3 bases: TGCGCCAGCAGCAGATCCAGGGTGGGAGCCGGGGAGCTGTTTTTT. It translates to CASSRSRVGAGELFF.

The CDR3 region has the DNA TGTGCCAGCAGCCCCGGGACAGGGAATAATTCACCCCTCCACTTT. Encoded protein: CASSPGTGNNSPLHF. The genes are TRBV5-6 and TRBJ1-6; TRBD1 matches 9 bases. The CDR3 runs 15 residues. CDR1 and CDR2 (germline): SGHDT, YYEEEE. V dropped 4 bases and J dropped 5; count of bases not matched to a gene: 4. Supplemented by reference TRBV5-6 and TRBJ1-6, the full variable domain reads DAGVTQSPTHLIKTRGQQVTLRCSPKSGHDTVSWYQQALGQGPQFIFQYYEEEERQRGNFPDRFSGHQFPNYSSELNVNALLLGDSALYLCASSPGTGNNSPLHFGNGTRLTVT.

The genes are TRBV30 and TRBJ2-6, with 7 bases that match TRBD1. V shed 1 base, J shed 0 bases, and the junction held 6 bases outside the gene matches. Germline lookup yields CDR1 GTSNPN and CDR2 SVGIG (reference sequence). CDR3 length equals 17 residues. CDR3 region: CAWSGDRTHSGANVLTF. DNA of the CDR3: TGTGCCTGGAGTGGGGACAGAACACACTCTGGGGCCAACGTCCTGACTTTC.

The chain is built from TRBV9 and TRBJ2-7; D call uncertain. Looked up from germline, CDR1 is SGDLS and CDR2 is YYNGEE. Deletions cut 4 bases from V and 0 bases from J, with 17 bases between. The CDR3 covers 16 residues. The CDR3 coding sequence is TGTGCCAGCAGCCCCCCGTGCCAGGAGACCTCCTACGAGCAGTACGTC. It codes for CASSPPCQETSYEQYV.

The V call is TRBV15, the J call TRBJ2-7; 7 bases line up with TRBD1. The germline V gene encodes CDR1 LNHNV and CDR2 YYDKDF (reference sequence). This CDR3 region has 15 residues. Germline trimming cut 5 bases from V and 5 bases from J; bases unmatched to any gene: 12. This CDR3 is CATSPQTGTLNEQYF. CDR3 DNA sequence: TGTGCCACCAGCCCACAGACAGGGACGCTCAACGAGCAGTACTTC. Full variable domain (rest looked up from reference TRBV15 and TRBJ2-7): DAMVIQNPRYQVTQFGKPVTLSCSQTLNHNVMYWYQQKSSQAPKLLFHYYDKDFNNEADTPDNFQSRRPNTSFCFLDIRSPGLGDTAMYLCATSPQTGTLNEQYFGPGTRLTVT.

V gene TRBV2 combines with J gene TRBJ1-1, with 10 bases identical to TRBD1. CDR3 length equals 11 residues. Germline CDR1 and CDR2: SNHLY and FYNNEI. The V gene end was trimmed by 6 bases and the J gene end by 12 bases; junction bases not matched to a gene: 4. The CDR3 is CASRDRGVTFF. The CDR3 DNA sequence: TGTGCCAGCAGGGACAGGGGGGTGACTTTCTTT.

This sequence joins TRBV6-6 and TRBJ2-7; 7 nucleotides match TRBD1. V lost 4 bases, J lost 4 bases, and 7 bases stayed unmatched. The CDR3 is 14 amino acids. CDR1 and CDR2 (germline): MNHNY, SVGAGI (reference sequence). This CDR3 is CASSSSQGEYEQYF. As DNA, the CDR3 is TGTGCCAGCAGTTCAAGCCAGGGGGAGTACGAGCAGTACTTC.